One and the same sample provided the 17 T cell receptor beta chains below, sequenced in a study of blood T cell repertoires in COVID-19. TCRdb's table, derived via immunoSEQ multiplex PCR, lists solely in-frame clones and lacks some. The sample yields around 330,000 clones, 75% to 90% seen once. Sample: PBMCs or T cells enriched from blood (not recorded which). Receptor source: a woman aged 35 to 49 who had recovered from COVID-19.

This chain uses TRBV29-1 with TRBJ2-3; perhaps TRBD1 as D (6 bases). Germline CDR1 SQVTM, CDR2 ANQGSEA. The CDR3 totals 14 residues. Trimming removed 8 bases from V and 1 base from J, with 16 bases in between. The CDR3 DNA follows: TGCAGCTCCGAGGGGGATACTGGCACAGATACGCAGTATTTT. It codes for CSSEGDTGTDTQYF.

This chain connects TRBV5-8 to TRBJ1-2, with D possibly TRBD1 on 5 matching bases. Germline V gene data show CDR1 as SGHTS and CDR2 as YDEGEE. Trimming removed 6 bases at V and 4 bases at J, with 19 bases between. The CDR3 is 15 residues long. CDR3 region: CASIPGGRDLYGYTF. CDR3 coding DNA: TGTGCCAGCATCCCCGGCGGCAGGGATCTCTATGGCTACACCTTC.

The chain uses TRBV27 and TRBJ1-2; TRBD1 matches 11 bases. V was pared by 7 bases and J by 2 bases, with 9 bases of the junction left unmatched. Germline V gene sequence: CDR1 MNHEY, CDR2 SMNVEV (reference sequence). The CDR3 is 16 amino acids. In DNA, the CDR3 is TGTGCCAGCACCGACACCCGGACAGGGGGCAACTATGGCTACACCTTC. Its translation: CASTDTRTGGNYGYTF.

V usage is TRBV5-1 and J usage is TRBJ2-7, with a weak D call TRBD2 (6 bases). The germline CDR1 and CDR2 sequences are SGHRS and YFSETQ. CDR3 length: 14 residues. The germline V and J ends were trimmed by 4 bases and 1 base, with 12 bases remaining between them. The CDR3 sequence is CASSALALSYEQYF. The CDR3 region has the DNA TGCGCCAGCAGCGCCCTAGCGTTGTCCTACGAGCAGTACTTC.

This sequence joins TRBV6-5 and TRBJ1-3; weak D call: TRBD1 (5 bases). The CDR3 totals 16 residues. Trimming stripped 0 bases from V and 0 bases from J, with 9 bases between. Germline CDR1 MNHEY, CDR2 SVGAGI. The CDR3 here is CASSYSAGPSGNTIYF. The CDR3 bases are TGTGCCAGCAGTTACTCGGCGGGGCCCTCTGGAAACACCATATATTTT.

The CDR3 sequence: CASSPSGEGVRTGELFF. CDR3 coding DNA: TGTGCCAGCAGCCCTTCTGGGGAGGGAGTTCGGACCGGGGAGCTGTTTTTT. V gene TRBV9 combines with J gene TRBJ2-2; 7 bases line up with TRBD2. CDR1 and CDR2 from the germline V gene are SGDLS and YYNGEE. Trimming removed 4 bases from V and 5 bases from J; junction bases left unmatched: 14. This CDR3 has 17 amino acids.

The V call is TRBV6-5, the J call TRBJ1-3, with D perhaps matching TRBD1 (5 bases). The CDR3 contains 15 residues. V was pared by 4 bases and J by 3 bases, with 13 bases between. CDR1 and CDR2 (germline): MNHEY, SVGAGI. CDR3 sequence (DNA): TGTGCCAGCAGTTCCACCTACCAGGGTGGAAACACCATATATTTT. Encoded protein: CASSSTYQGGNTIYF.

This clone is a singleton in its sample. The chain couples TRBV13 to TRBJ2-5; 7 bases agree with TRBD1. The V gene's germline CDR1 is PRHDT and CDR2 FYEKMQ (reference sequence). The CDR3 covers 17 residues. V trimming: 0 bases; J trimming: 2 bases; junction bases outside the gene matches: 9. CDR3 residues: CASSLGLEGQTQETQYF. CDR3 DNA: TGTGCCAGCAGCTTAGGCCTTGAGGGACAGACGCAAGAGACCCAGTACTTC.

The chain links TRBV6-5 to TRBJ2-7, with D maybe TRBD2 (6 bases). Trimming pared 5 bases from V and 2 bases from J, leaving 13 bases between. CDR1 MNHEY and CDR2 SVGAGI come from the germline V gene. The CDR3 has 14 residues. The CDR3: CASSPRGGTYEQYF. For the CDR3, the DNA is TGTGCCAGCAGTCCACGGGGCGGGACCTACGAGCAGTACTTC.

The J gene is TRBJ2-5, the V gene TRBV28, with a tentative D call TRBD1 (6 bases). V shed 3 bases and J shed 1 base, with 9 bases lying between them. CDR1 MDHEN and CDR2 SYDVKM come from the germline V gene. CDR3 length equals 14 residues. The chain's CDR3 is CASSLSGVQETQYF. CDR3 nucleotides: TGTGCCAGCAGTTTGTCAGGGGTCCAAGAGACCCAGTACTTC.

The J gene is TRBJ1-5, the V gene TRBV28; no clear D. CDR3 size: 15 residues. The V end was cut by 6 bases, the J end by 3 bases, with 15 bases between. Germline assignment: CDR1 MDHEN and CDR2 SYDVKM. CDR3 sequence (DNA): TGTGCCAGCAGCCCTGGAGCCGGGGACAATCAGCCCCAGCATTTT. This codes for CASSPGAGDNQPQHF.

The rearrangement joins TRBV19 to TRBJ1-5, with D perhaps matching TRBD1 (5 bases). The CDR3 sequence is 12 residues long. Deletions cut 7 bases from V and 5 bases from J, with 9 bases between. In germline, CDR1 is LNHDA, CDR2 SQIVND (reference sequence). This CDR3 is CASKGSDQPQHF. The CDR3, as DNA: TGTGCCAGTAAGGGGTCGGATCAGCCCCAGCATTTT. Full variable domain (remainder filled in from reference TRBV19 and TRBJ1-5): DGGITQSPKYLFRKEGQNVTLSCEQNLNHDAMYWYRQDPGQGLRLIYYSQIVNDFQKGDIAEGYSVSREKKESFPLTVTSAQKNPTAFYLCASKGSDQPQHFGDGTRLSIL.

The genes are TRBV6-2 or TRBV6-3 and TRBJ2-5; 7 bases line up with TRBD2. The CDR3 length is 13 residues. V trimming: 5 bases; J trimming: 5 bases; junction bases outside the gene matches: 5. The germline gives CDR1 MNHEY, CDR2 SVGEGT. The CDR3 DNA reads TGTGCCAGCAGTCGAGCGGGATTGGAGACCCAGTACTTC. It encodes CASSRAGLETQYF.

The chain combines TRBV7-2 with TRBJ2-3, with TRBD1 matching over 8 bases. Germline V gene sequence: CDR1 SGHTA, CDR2 FQGNSA. The CDR3 covers 14 residues. Trimming took 5 bases from V and 9 from J; bases not matched to a gene: 10. Written as DNA, the CDR3 is TGTGCCAGCAGCCTTGGACAGGGACCTTTGACGCAGTATTTT. This translates into CASSLGQGPLTQYF.

V is TRBV7-3 and J is TRBJ2-3; TRBD1 aligns across 9 bases. The CDR3 loop spans 14 amino acids. The germline V gene has CDR1 SGHTA and CDR2 FQGTGA. J lost 4 bases, V lost 5 bases, and 4 bases had no gene match. This CDR3 is CASSPDRGADTQYF. As DNA, the CDR3 is TGTGCCAGCAGCCCAGACAGGGGGGCAGATACGCAGTATTTT.

The chain's CDR3 is CASSGGRLSYEQYF. CDR3 DNA sequence: TGTGCCAGCTCCGGCGGCCGGTTGAGCTACGAGCAGTACTTC. The V and J genes are TRBV9 and TRBJ2-7; D is unclear. V gave up 7 bases and J gave up 3 bases, with 17 bases separating them. This CDR3 region has 14 residues. Germline V gene data show CDR1 as SGDLS and CDR2 as YYNGEE.

The rearrangement links TRBV9 to TRBJ2-1; TRBD1 matches at 9 bases. V dropped 0 bases and J dropped 4; count of bases not matched to a gene: 2. This CDR3 has 15 amino acids. CDR1 and CDR2 (germline): SGDLS, YYNGEE. The CDR3 region has the DNA TGTGCCAGCAGCGTAGGGGACAGGGTTTACAATGAGCAGTTCTTC. Protein sequence: CASSVGDRVYNEQFF.